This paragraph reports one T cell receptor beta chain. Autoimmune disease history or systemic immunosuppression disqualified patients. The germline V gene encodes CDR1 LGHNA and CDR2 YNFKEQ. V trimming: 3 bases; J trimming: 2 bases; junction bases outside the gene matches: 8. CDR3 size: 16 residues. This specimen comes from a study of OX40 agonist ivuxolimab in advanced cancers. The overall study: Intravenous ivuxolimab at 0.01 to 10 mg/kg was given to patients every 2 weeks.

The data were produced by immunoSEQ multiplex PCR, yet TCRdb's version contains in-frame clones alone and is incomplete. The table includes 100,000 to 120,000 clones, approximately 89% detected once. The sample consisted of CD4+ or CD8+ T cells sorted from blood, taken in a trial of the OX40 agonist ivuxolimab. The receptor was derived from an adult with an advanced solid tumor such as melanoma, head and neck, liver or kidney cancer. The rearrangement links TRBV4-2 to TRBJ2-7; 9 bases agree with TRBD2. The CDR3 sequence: CASSQLAGLFTYEQYF. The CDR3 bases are TGTGCCAGCAGCCAGCTAGCGGGATTGTTCACCTACGAGCAGTACTTC.